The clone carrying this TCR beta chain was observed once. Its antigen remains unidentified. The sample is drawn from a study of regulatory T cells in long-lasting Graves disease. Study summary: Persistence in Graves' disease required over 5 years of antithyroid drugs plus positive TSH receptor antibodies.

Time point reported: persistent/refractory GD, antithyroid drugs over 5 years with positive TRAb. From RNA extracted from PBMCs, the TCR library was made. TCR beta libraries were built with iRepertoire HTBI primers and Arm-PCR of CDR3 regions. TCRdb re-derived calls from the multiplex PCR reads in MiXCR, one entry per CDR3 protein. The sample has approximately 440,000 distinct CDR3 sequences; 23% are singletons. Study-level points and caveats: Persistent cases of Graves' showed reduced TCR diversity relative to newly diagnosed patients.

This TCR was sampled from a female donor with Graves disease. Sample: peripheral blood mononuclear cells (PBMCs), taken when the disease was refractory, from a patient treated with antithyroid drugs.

The CDR3 sequence is CASSYSQGLGTNEKLFF. DNA of the CDR3: TGTGCCAGCAGTTACAGTCAGGGGCTTGGGACTAATGAAAAACTGTTTTTT. V usage is TRBV6-2 or TRBV6-3 and J usage is TRBJ1-4; D is perhaps TRBD1 (6 bases). The CDR3 is 17 residues long. Germline lookup yields CDR1 MNHEY and CDR2 SVGEGT. V lost 2 bases and J lost 2, with 15 bases in between.